This entry lists 19 T cell receptor beta chains sequenced from one sample in a study of cytomegalovirus exposure and HLA in healthy donors. Libraries were prepared by immunoSEQ multiplex PCR; TCRdb keeps only in-frame clonotypes and omits some of them. The profile shows more than 55,000 clones, 89% of them singletons. The sequenced sample consisted of PBMCs. These receptors were collected from a woman between 18 and 30 years old in good health and CMV-seronegative.

The chain couples TRBV30 to TRBJ2-5, with D perhaps TRBD1 (5 bases). Germline CDR1 GTSNPN, CDR2 SVGIG (reference sequence). The germline V and J ends were trimmed by 5 bases and 4 bases, with 20 bases remaining between them. CDR3 length: 15 residues. The CDR3 loop is CAWVSAGYPRETQYF. The CDR3 DNA reads as TGTGCCTGGGTCTCCGCAGGGTATCCCAGAGAGACCCAGTACTTC. The full variable domain, rest sourced from reference TRBV30 and TRBJ2-5, is SQTIHQWPATLVQPVGSPLSLECTVEGTSNPNLYWYRQAAGRGLQLLFYSVGIGQISSEVPQNLSASRPQDRQFILSSKKLLLSDSGFYLCAWVSAGYPRETQYFGPGTRLLVL.

V usage is TRBV5-1 and J usage is TRBJ1-5; 7 bases line up with TRBD1. The length of the CDR3 is 14 residues. The V segment lost 4 bases and the J segment 3 bases; nucleotides outside the gene matches: 4. Germline CDR1 SGHRS, CDR2 YFSETQ. In DNA form, the CDR3 reads TGCGCCAGCAGCGAGGGACAGCTCAATCAGCCCCAGCATTTT. Its protein is CASSEGQLNQPQHF.

The J gene is TRBJ2-1, the V gene TRBV28, with 9 bases aligning to TRBD2. After removal of 5 bases from V and 6 bases from J, the junction contained 5 bases not matched to a gene. The CDR3 loop spans 14 amino acids. The germline V gene encodes CDR1 MDHEN and CDR2 SYDVKM. CDR3: CASSPGTSLNEQFF. The DNA for the CDR3 is TGTGCCAGCAGTCCAGGGACTAGCCTCAATGAGCAGTTCTTC. The full variable domain, with the rest looked up from reference TRBV28 and TRBJ2-1, is DVKVTQSSRYLVKRTGEKVFLECVQDMDHENMFWYRQDPGLGLRLIYFSYDVKMKEKGDIPEGYSVSREKKERFSLILESASTNQTSMYLCASSPGTSLNEQFFGPGTRLTVL.

The chain uses TRBV4-3 and TRBJ2-5; 7 bases match TRBD2. J gave up 4 bases and V 1 base, and 3 bases lay outside the gene matches. CDR3 length: 14 amino acids. Looked up from germline, CDR1 is LGHNA and CDR2 is YSLEER. The CDR3 loop reads CASSQGASGETQYF. CDR3 DNA sequence: TGCGCCAGCAGCCAAGGGGCTAGCGGAGAGACCCAGTACTTC.

This clone occurred a few times. The sample carries other DNA sequences with the same CDR3. The CDR3 DNA sequence: TGTGCCAGCAGCCCACACGGGGGAACTAGCACAGATACGCAGTATTTT. This codes for CASSPHGGTSTDTQYF. The chain employs TRBV9 and TRBJ2-3; D might be TRBD2 (6 bases). CDR3 length equals 16 residues. V was pared by 4 bases and J by 0 bases, with 15 bases between. Germline lookup yields CDR1 SGDLS and CDR2 YYNGEE.

The V and J genes are TRBV18 and TRBJ2-6; perhaps TRBD1 as D (6 bases). The germline V and J ends were trimmed by 3 bases and 2 bases, with 14 bases remaining between them. Per germline, CDR1 KGHSH and CDR2 LQKENI. CDR3 length equals 17 residues. The CDR3 DNA sequence: TGTGCCAGCTCACCGAACCTACAGGGAGCTGGGGCCAACGTCCTGACTTTC. Translating it yields CASSPNLQGAGANVLTF.

The chain couples TRBV6-5 to TRBJ1-2, with 10 bases that match TRBD1. Unmatched junction bases numbered 9, after V lost 7 bases and J lost 7 bases. CDR3 length equals 14 residues. CDR1 is MNHEY and CDR2 is SVGAGI in the germline V gene. This CDR3 reads CASNSWDRGRGYTF. For the CDR3, the DNA is TGTGCCAGCAACTCATGGGACAGGGGACGTGGCTACACCTTC.

The chain carries TRBV11-1 and TRBJ2-5; 9 bases align to TRBD2. The V segment lost 3 bases and the J segment 4 bases; nucleotides outside the gene matches: 6. The germline V gene has CDR1 SGHAT and CDR2 FQDESV (reference sequence). The length of the CDR3 is 15 residues. The CDR3 sequence is CASSLTAGGGETQYF. CDR3 coding DNA: TGTGCCAGCAGCTTGACCGCGGGAGGGGGAGAGACCCAGTACTTC.

The chain couples TRBV4-3 to TRBJ1-1; D is undetermined. The CDR3 length is 16 residues. The germline gives CDR1 LGHNA, CDR2 YSLEER. The V and J ends lost 0 bases and 3 bases respectively, with 14 bases between them. The CDR3 nucleotides are TGCGCCAGCAGCCAAGATAGACTTCGGAGCTACACTGAAGCTTTCTTT. Encoded protein: CASSQDRLRSYTEAFF.

This clone showed up just a few times. The CDR3 nucleotides are TGCGCCAGCAGCAGAGAGGACAGGGCGACTAACGAGCAGTACTTC. This translates into CASSREDRATNEQYF. This rearrangement joins TRBV5-1 to TRBJ2-7, with 8 bases aligning to TRBD1. Trimming took 4 bases from V and 5 from J; bases not matched to a gene: 11. The CDR3 has 15 residues. Germline assignment: CDR1 SGHRS and CDR2 YFSETQ.

This chain joins TRBV6-1 and TRBJ1-4; 9 bases line up with TRBD1. CDR3 length: 15 residues. V lost 5 bases to trimming and J lost 4 bases; unmatched junction nucleotides: 5. Germline-derived CDR1 and CDR2 are MNHNS and SASEGT. The CDR3 sequence is CASSPGTGINEKLFF. Here the CDR3 DNA reads TGTGCCAGCAGTCCTGGGACAGGGATTAATGAAAAACTGTTTTTT.

The V call is TRBV10-3, the J call TRBJ2-3; the D gene is possibly TRBD2 (6 bases). The V and J ends lost 10 bases and 1 base respectively, with 9 bases between them. This CDR3 has 12 amino acids. Per germline, CDR1 ENHRY and CDR2 SYGVKD. The CDR3 loop is CANGGGTDTQYF. In DNA form, the CDR3 reads TGTGCCAACGGCGGGGGCACAGATACGCAGTATTTT.

The chain links TRBV2 to TRBJ1-6, with D perhaps matching TRBD1 (6 bases). This CDR3 comprises 14 residues. CDR1 and CDR2 from the germline V gene are SNHLY and FYNNEI. V lost 7 bases and J 10 bases, leaving 17 bases between the germline ends. The CDR3 DNA follows: TGTGCCAGCACTCACCGGGACACGGACTCACCCCTCCACTTT. It specifies CASTHRDTDSPLHF.

The rearrangement links TRBV4-1 to TRBJ1-2, with 10 nucleotides matching TRBD1. Germline values: CDR1 MGHRA, CDR2 YSYEKL. J lost 4 bases, V lost 1 base, and 3 bases had no gene match. The CDR3 loop spans 15 amino acids. CDR3 sequence: CASSQGQGATYGYTF. The CDR3 bases are TGCGCCAGCAGCCAAGGACAGGGGGCGACCTATGGCTACACCTTC.

This clone was counted once. The chain employs TRBV19 and TRBJ1-2, with D possibly being TRBD1 (6 bases). Germline V CDR1 and CDR2: LNHDA, SQIVND (reference sequence). The CDR3 is 15 residues long. V dropped 3 bases and J dropped 7 bases, with 18 bases sitting between them. CDR3 nucleotide sequence: TGTGCCAGTAGTATTTCTGTGGACAGTGCTGGTGGCTACACCTTC. This translates into CASSISVDSAGGYTF.

This clone was recorded once. The gene calls are TRBV6-4 and TRBJ1-6, with 8 bases that match TRBD1. Trimming removed 6 bases from V and 9 bases from J; junction bases left unmatched: 7. Looked up from germline, CDR1 is MRHNA and CDR2 is SNTAGT. This CDR3 is 14 amino acids long. The CDR3 reads CASRSTGAASPLHF. CDR3 DNA sequence: TGTGCCAGCAGATCGACAGGGGCAGCTTCACCCCTCCACTTT.

The rearrangement links TRBV27 to TRBJ2-7; 7 bases are shared with TRBD2. The ends lost 4 bases at V and 1 base at J; junction bases unmatched: 4. The CDR3 is 14 residues long. The germline gives CDR1 MNHEY, CDR2 SMNVEV (reference sequence). CDR3 in amino acids: CASSWGGGSYEQYF. CDR3 sequence (DNA): TGTGCCAGCAGTTGGGGCGGGGGTTCCTACGAGCAGTACTTC.

The chain links TRBV9 to TRBJ1-2; 8 bases map to TRBD1. With V trimmed by 0 bases and J by 0 bases, 1 base remained unmatched. Looked up from germline, CDR1 is SGDLS and CDR2 is YYNGEE. The CDR3 has 15 residues. CDR3 sequence: CASSVGQGTNYGYTF. CDR3 nucleotides: TGTGCCAGCAGCGTAGGACAGGGGACTAACTATGGCTACACCTTC.

This clone was seen only once. This rearrangement joins TRBV7-2 to TRBJ2-3; 14 bases are a match to TRBD2. Germline CDR1 SGHTA, CDR2 FQGNSA. V trimming: 5 bases; J trimming: 4 bases; junction bases outside the gene matches: 8. The CDR3 spans 17 residues. The CDR3 coding sequence is TGTGCCAGCAGCCCCCGACTAGCGGGAGGGTACGCAGATACGCAGTATTTT. Its protein is CASSPRLAGGYADTQYF.